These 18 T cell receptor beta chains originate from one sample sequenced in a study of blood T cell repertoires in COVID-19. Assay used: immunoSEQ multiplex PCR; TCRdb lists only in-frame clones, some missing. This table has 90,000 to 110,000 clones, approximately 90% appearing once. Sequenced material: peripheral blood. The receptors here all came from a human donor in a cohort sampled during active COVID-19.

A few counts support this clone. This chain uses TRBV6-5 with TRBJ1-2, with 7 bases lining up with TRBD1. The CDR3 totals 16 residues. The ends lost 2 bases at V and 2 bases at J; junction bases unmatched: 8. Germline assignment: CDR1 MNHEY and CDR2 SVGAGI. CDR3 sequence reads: CASSYGGTEKNYGYTF. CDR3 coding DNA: TGTGCCAGCAGTTACGGCGGGACAGAAAAGAACTATGGCTACACCTTC.

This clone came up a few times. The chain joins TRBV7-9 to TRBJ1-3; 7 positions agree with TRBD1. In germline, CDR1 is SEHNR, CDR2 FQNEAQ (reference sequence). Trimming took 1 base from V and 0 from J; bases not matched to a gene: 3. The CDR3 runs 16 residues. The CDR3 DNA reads TGTGCCAGCAGCTTAGTGGGGACAGTCTCTGGAAACACCATATATTTT. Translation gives CASSLVGTVSGNTIYF. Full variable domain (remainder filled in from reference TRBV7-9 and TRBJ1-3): DTGVSQNPRHKITKRGQNVTFRCDPISEHNRLYWYRQTLGQGPEFLTYFQNEAQLEKSRLLSDRFSAERPKGSFSTLEIQRTEQGDSAMYLCASSLVGTVSGNTIYFGEGSWLTVV.

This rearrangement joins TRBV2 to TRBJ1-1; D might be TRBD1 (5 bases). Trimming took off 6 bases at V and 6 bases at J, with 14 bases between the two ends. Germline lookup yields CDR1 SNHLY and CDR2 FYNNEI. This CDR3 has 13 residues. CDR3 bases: TGTGCCAGCAGAACAGGCATCCTAGCTGAAGCTTTCTTT. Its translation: CASRTGILAEAFF.

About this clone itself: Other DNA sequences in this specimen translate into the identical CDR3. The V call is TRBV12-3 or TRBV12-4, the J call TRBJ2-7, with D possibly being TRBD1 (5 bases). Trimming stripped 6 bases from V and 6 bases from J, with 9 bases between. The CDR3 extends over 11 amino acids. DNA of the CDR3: TGTGCCAGCAGCTCTAGGGGCGAGCAGTACTTC. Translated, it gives CASSSRGEQYF.

The CDR3 sequence is CASSQDAESSYNSPLHF. The CDR3, as DNA: TGCGCCAGCAGCCAAGATGCGGAAAGCTCCTATAATTCACCCCTCCACTTT. J is TRBJ1-6 and V is TRBV4-3; D gene uncertain. Germline CDR1 LGHNA, CDR2 YSLEER. Trimming stripped 0 bases from V and 0 bases from J, with 9 bases between. This CDR3 is 17 amino acids long.

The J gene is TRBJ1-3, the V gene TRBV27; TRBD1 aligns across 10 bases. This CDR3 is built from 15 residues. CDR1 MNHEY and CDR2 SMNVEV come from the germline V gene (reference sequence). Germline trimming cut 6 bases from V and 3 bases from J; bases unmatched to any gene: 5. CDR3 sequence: CASRRQGAYGNTIYF. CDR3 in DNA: TGTGCCAGCAGGAGACAGGGGGCGTATGGAAACACCATATATTTT.

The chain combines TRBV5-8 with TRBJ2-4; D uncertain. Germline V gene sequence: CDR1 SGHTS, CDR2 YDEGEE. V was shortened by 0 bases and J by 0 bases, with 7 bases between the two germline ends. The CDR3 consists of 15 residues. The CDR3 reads CASSLAGIAKNIQYF. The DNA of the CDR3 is TGTGCCAGCAGCTTGGCGGGTATAGCCAAAAACATTCAGTACTTC.

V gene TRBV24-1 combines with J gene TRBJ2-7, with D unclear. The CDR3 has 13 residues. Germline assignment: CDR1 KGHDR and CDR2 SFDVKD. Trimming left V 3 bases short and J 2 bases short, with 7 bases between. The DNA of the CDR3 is TGTGCCACCAGTGATCGGTCCGCCTACGAGCAGTACTTC. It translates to CATSDRSAYEQYF.

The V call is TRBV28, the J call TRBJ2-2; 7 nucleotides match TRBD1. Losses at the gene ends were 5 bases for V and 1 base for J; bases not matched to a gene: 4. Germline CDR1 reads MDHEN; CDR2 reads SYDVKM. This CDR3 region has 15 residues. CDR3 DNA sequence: TGTGCCAGCAGTGACAGGGTAGAGAACACCGGGGAGCTGTTTTTT. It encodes CASSDRVENTGELFF. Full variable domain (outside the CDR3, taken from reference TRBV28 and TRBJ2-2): DVKVTQSSRYLVKRTGEKVFLECVQDMDHENMFWYRQDPGLGLRLIYFSYDVKMKEKGDIPEGYSVSREKKERFSLILESASTNQTSMYLCASSDRVENTGELFFGEGSRLTVL.

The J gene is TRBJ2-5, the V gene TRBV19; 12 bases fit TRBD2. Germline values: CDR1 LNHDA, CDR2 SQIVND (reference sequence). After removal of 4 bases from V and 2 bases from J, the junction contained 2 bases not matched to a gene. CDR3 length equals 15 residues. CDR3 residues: CASSTGLAGQETQYF. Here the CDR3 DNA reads TGTGCCAGTAGTACGGGACTAGCGGGTCAAGAGACCCAGTACTTC.

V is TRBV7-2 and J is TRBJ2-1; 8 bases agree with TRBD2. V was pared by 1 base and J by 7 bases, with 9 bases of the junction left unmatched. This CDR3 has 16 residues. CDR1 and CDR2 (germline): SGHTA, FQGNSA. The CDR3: CASSLVPGGGRNEQFF. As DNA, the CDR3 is TGTGCCAGCAGCTTAGTACCGGGAGGGGGTAGAAATGAGCAGTTCTTC. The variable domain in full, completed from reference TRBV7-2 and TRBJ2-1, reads GAGVSQSPSNKVTEKGKDVELRCDPISGHTALYWYRQSLGQGLEFLIYFQGNSAPDKSGLPSDRFSAERTGGSVSTLTIQRTQQEDSAVYLCASSLVPGGGRNEQFFGPGTRLTVL.

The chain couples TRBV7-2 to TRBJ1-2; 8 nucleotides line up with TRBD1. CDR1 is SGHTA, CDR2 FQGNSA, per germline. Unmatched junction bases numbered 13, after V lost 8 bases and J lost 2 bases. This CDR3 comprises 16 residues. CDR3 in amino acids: CASSTDRGVSNYGYTF. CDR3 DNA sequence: TGTGCCAGCTCCACCGACAGGGGCGTCTCGAACTATGGCTACACCTTC.

CDR3: CASRSGGSYNEQFF. The CDR3 nucleotides are TGTGCCAGCAGATCAGGGGGGAGCTACAATGAGCAGTTCTTC. This sequence joins TRBV6-6 and TRBJ2-1; possibly TRBD1 for D (7 bases). The CDR3 consists of 14 residues. Germline V CDR1 and CDR2: MNHNY, SVGAGI (reference sequence). Trimming removed 6 bases at V and 3 bases at J, with 12 bases between.

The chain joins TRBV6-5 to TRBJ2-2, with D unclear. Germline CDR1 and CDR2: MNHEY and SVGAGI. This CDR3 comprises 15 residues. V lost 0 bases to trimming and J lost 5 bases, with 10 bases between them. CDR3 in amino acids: CASSYSIGGTGELFF. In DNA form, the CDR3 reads TGTGCCAGCAGTTACTCCATCGGCGGAACCGGGGAGCTGTTTTTT.

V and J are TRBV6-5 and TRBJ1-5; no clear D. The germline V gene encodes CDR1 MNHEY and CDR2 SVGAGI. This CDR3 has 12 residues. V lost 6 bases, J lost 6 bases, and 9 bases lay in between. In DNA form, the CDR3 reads TGTGCCAGCAGGAGGGAAGGTCAGCCCCAGCATTTT. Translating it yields CASRREGQPQHF.

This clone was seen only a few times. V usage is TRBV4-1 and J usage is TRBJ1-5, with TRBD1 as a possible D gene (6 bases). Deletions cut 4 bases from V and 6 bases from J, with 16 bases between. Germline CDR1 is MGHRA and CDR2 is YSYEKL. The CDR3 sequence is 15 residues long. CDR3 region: CASSPQRGQLQPQHF. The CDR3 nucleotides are TGCGCCAGCAGCCCCCAGAGAGGACAGCTTCAGCCCCAGCATTTT.

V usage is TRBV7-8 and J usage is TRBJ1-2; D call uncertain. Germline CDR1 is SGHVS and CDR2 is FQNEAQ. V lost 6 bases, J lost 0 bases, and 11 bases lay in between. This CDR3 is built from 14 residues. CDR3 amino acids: CASRPHRANYGYTF. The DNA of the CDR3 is TGTGCCAGCAGACCCCACCGGGCTAACTATGGCTACACCTTC.

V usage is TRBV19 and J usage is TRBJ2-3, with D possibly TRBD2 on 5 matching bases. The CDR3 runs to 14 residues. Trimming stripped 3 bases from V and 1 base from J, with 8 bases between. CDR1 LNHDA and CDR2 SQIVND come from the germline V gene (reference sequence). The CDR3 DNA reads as TGTGCCAGTAGTATTGACGGGGGCACAGATACGCAGTATTTT. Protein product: CASSIDGGTDTQYF.